This T cell receptor beta chain was observed in a study of blood T cell repertoires in COVID-19. Looking at the study overall: Researchers got acute and convalescent COVID-19 samples from the United States, Italy and Spain. T cells, B-cell-depleted T cells, or PBMCs supplied cDNA or gDNA.

Germline loops: CDR1 GTSNPN, CDR2 SVGIG (reference sequence). Trimming took off 3 bases at V and 3 bases at J, with 6 bases between the two ends. This CDR3 has 11 residues. Some clones are missing from TCRdb's copy, which holds only in-frame ones; the method was immunoSEQ multiplex PCR. Of about 69,000 clones listed, around 86% were seen once; the top ten hold around a quarter. V and J are TRBV30 and TRBJ2-7, with D possibly being TRBD1 (5 bases). Sequenced sample: peripheral blood. This sequence originates from a human donor in a cohort sampled during active COVID-19. CDR3 residues: CAWSRVYEQYF. The CDR3 DNA reads TGTGCCTGGAGCAGGGTCTACGAGCAGTACTTC.